A selection of T cell receptor beta chains follows, all from one sample in a study of neoadjuvant anti-PD-1 for oral cavity cancer. Only in-frame clones appear in the TCRdb table, and some are missing; sequencing was by immunoSEQ multiplex PCR. The table records roughly 68,000 clones, 86% of them present only once. Sequencing used PBMCs, obtained after nivolumab (anti-PD-1) treatment. The receptors shown here come from a person between 40 and 80 years old with oral cavity squamous cell carcinoma. The CDR3 runs from the conserved cysteine through the conserved F or W. D genes are given only for firm matches. Clone size is given for some rows only: seen once, a few or many times, or a class if the clone is expanded.

>11|NA|TRBJ2-1|TRBV30|NA
TGTGCCTGGAGTTACTACAATGAGCAGTTCTTC
CAWSYYNEQFF
>12|NA|TRBJ2-7|TRBV5-4|NA
TGTGCCAGCAGCTTGGACGCCTACGAGCAGTACTTC
CASSLDAYEQYF
>17|TRBD2|TRBJ2-3|TRBV6-1|NA
TGTGCCAGCAGTGAAGAAGCACTAGCGGGGGGCACAGATACGCAGTATTTT
CASSEEALAGGTDTQYF
>13|TRBD1|TRBJ1-5|TRBV27|once
TGTGCCAGTAAGACAGGGAAAAATCAGCCCCAGCATTTT
CASKTGKNQPQHF
>16|TRBD1|TRBJ1-3|TRBV11-2|NA
TGTGCCAGCAGTGCCGGGACAGGGCGCTCTGGAAACACCATATATTTT
CASSAGTGRSGNTIYF
>16|TRBD2|TRBJ2-7|TRBV19|NA
TGTGCCAGTAGTGGGTTGACTAGCGGGACAACCTACGAGCAGTACTTC
CASSGLTSGTTYEQYF
>11|NA|TRBJ2-1|TRBV19|NA
TGTGCCAGTAGTACGTACAATGAGCAGTTCTTC
CASSTYNEQFF
>14|TRBD1|TRBJ2-5|TRBV5-1|NA
TGCGCCAGCAGCTTGGACGCAGGGGGAAAGACCCAGTACTTC
CASSLDAGGKTQYF
>13|NA|TRBJ1-5|TRBV10-1|NA
TGCGCCAGCAGTACAGGGCCCCGGGAGCCCCAGCATTTT
CASSTGPREPQHF
>14|NA|TRBJ1-1|TRBV7-9|few
TGTGCCAGCAGCCGGGGACGCCTGAACACTGAAGCTTTCTTT
CASSRGRLNTEAFF
>13|NA|TRBJ2-4|TRBV6-5|NA
TGTGCCAGCAGTTACGGCTCAGGATTCATTCAGTACTTC
CASSYGSGFIQYF
>15|TRBD2|TRBJ2-2|TRBV27|NA
TGTGCCAGCAGTTTCGCGGGAGCGACCACCGGGGAGCTGTTTTTT
CASSFAGATTGELFF
>15|NA|TRBJ1-1|TRBV7-8|NA
TGTGCCAGCACCTTAAAACGGGGCACGTACACTGAAGCTTTCTTT
CASTLKRGTYTEAFF
>11|NA|TRBJ2-1|TRBV20-1|NA
TGCAGTGCTAGCGAGGGACGTCAGCTGTTCTTC
CSASEGRQLFF
>11|TRBD1|TRBJ1-2|TRBV9|once
TGTGCCAGCCAGACAGGGGGCGGCTACACCTTC
CASQTGGGYTF
>15|NA|TRBJ1-2|TRBV27|NA
TGTGCCAGCAGTTCACCAACAGGCGGTAACTATGGCTACACCTTC
CASSSPTGGNYGYTF
>16|TRBD2|TRBJ2-7|TRBV4-1|NA
TGCGCCAGCAGCCAGGTGACTAGCGACCTAGCCTACGAGCAGTACTTC
CASSQVTSDLAYEQYF
>12|TRBD1|TRBJ1-2|TRBV7-9|NA
TGTGCCAGCAGCCCGGGACAGCATGGCTACACCTTC
CASSPGQHGYTF
>15|TRBD2|TRBJ2-3|TRBV5-5|NA
TGTGCCAGCAGTTCAGGACTAGCGTTTTCAGATACGCAGTATTTT
CASSSGLAFSDTQYF
>14|NA|TRBJ1-5|TRBV5-1|NA
TGCGCCAGCAGCTTGGATGGCAGCAATCAGCCCCAGCATTTT
CASSLDGSNQPQHF
>10|NA|TRBJ2-3|TRBV2|NA
TGTGCCAGCATCGTCGGTACGCAGTATTTT
CASIVGTQYF
>15|TRBD2|TRBJ2-5|TRBV5-1|few
TGCGCCAGCAGCCCAGGGACTAGCGTACAAGAGACCCAGTACTTC
CASSPGTSVQETQYF
>13|NA|TRBJ2-7|TRBV7-8|once
TGTGCCAGCAGCTTAGGACTAGGCTACGAGCAGTACTTC
CASSLGLGYEQYF
>11|NA|TRBJ2-7|TRBV20-1|few
TGCAGTGGCCGCTTGGGCTACGAGCAGTACTTC
CSGRLGYEQYF
>15|TRBD2|TRBJ2-1|TRBV6-5|NA
TGTGCCAGCAGTCCGCGGGGGGGCTCCTACAATGAGCAGTTCTTC
CASSPRGGSYNEQFF
>13|NA|TRBJ2-3|TRBV9|NA
TGTGCCAGCAGCCTCACGGAGCAGAATACGCAGTATTTT
CASSLTEQNTQYF
>14|NA|TRBJ1-5|TRBV6-5|NA
TGTGCCAGCAGTTACATAGGGGTCCACCAGCCCCAGCATTTT
CASSYIGVHQPQHF
>16|TRBD2|TRBJ2-1|TRBV6-1|NA
TGTGCCAGCAGTGTGGTCCTAGCGGGGGGGCTAAATGAGCAGTTCTTC
CASSVVLAGGLNEQFF
>13|NA|TRBJ1-1|TRBV2|NA
TGTGCCAGCAGTCTCTGGGGGAACACTGAAGCTTTCTTT
CASSLWGNTEAFF
>16|TRBD1|TRBJ2-7|TRBV19|NA
TGTGCCAGTAGTATAGGGGGACAGGGAGGGTCCTACGAGCAGTACTTC
CASSIGGQGGSYEQYF
>17|NA|TRBJ2-1|TRBV4-1|NA
TGCGCCAGCAGCCAACTTATAGGGGGGACCACCTACAATGAGCAGTTCTTC
CASSQLIGGTTYNEQFF
>14|NA|TRBJ1-5|TRBV15|NA
TGTGCCACCAGCAGAGATCGGATCAGGCAGCCCCAGCATTTT
CATSRDRIRQPQHF
>16|TRBD1|TRBJ1-2|TRBV13|NA
TGTGCCAGCACCGGGCACGGGACAGGGGGCGACTATGGCTACACCTTC
CASTGHGTGGDYGYTF
>13|NA|TRBJ1-2|TRBV5-6|NA
TGTGCCAGCAGATCCGACGGGCTGTTTGGCTACACCTTC
CASRSDGLFGYTF
>13|TRBD2|TRBJ2-7|TRBV28|NA
TGTGCCAGCAGTCTAGAGCAAGGGAGGGTGCAGTACTTC
CASSLEQGRVQYF
>15|NA|TRBJ2-3|TRBV5-6|NA
TGTGCCAGCAGCAGGGGGGGCACCCTCACAGATACGCAGTATTTT
CASSRGGTLTDTQYF
>15|NA|TRBJ2-7|TRBV25-1|NA
TGTGCCAGCAGTGATGCCGGGACACATCTTTACGAGCAGTACTTC
CASSDAGTHLYEQYF
>13|NA|TRBJ2-3|TRBV11-1|NA
TGTGCCAGCAGCTTAGGGACTACGGATACGCAGTATTTT
CASSLGTTDTQYF
>14|NA|TRBJ2-3|TRBV4-1|NA
TGCGCCAGCGGTTTGGCTGGGGGAACAGATACGCAGTATTTT
CASGLAGGTDTQYF
>11|NA|TRBJ1-6|TRBV6-5|NA
TGTGCCAGCAGCCTCTTAGGTCCCCTCCACTTT
CASSLLGPLHF
>16|TRBD2|TRBJ2-1|TRBV5-1|NA
TGCGCCAGCAGCGCCCGGACTAGCGGGAACTACAATGAGCAGTTCTTC
CASSARTSGNYNEQFF
>13|NA|TRBJ1-2|TRBV6-6|NA
TGTGCCAGCAGGACAGGCGGATCCTATGGCTACACCTTC
CASRTGGSYGYTF
>16|NA|TRBJ1-5|TRBV7-2|NA
TGTGCCAGCAGCTTAGGCAGCTTTTATAGCAATCAGCCCCAGCATTTT
CASSLGSFYSNQPQHF
>15|NA|TRBJ1-2|TRBV4-1|NA
TGCGCCAGCAGCCAAGATACCTGGAACCGGGAGGGCTACACCTTC
CASSQDTWNREGYTF
>13|NA|TRBJ2-7|TRBV10-3|NA
TGTGCCATCAGTGCCGGGACAACCTACGAGCAGTACTTC
CAISAGTTYEQYF
>15|NA|TRBJ2-7|TRBV27|NA
TGTGCCAGCAGTTCCCGGGACCCGAGCTCCTACGAGCAGTACTTC
CASSSRDPSSYEQYF
>13|NA|TRBJ1-1|TRBV9|NA
TGTGCCAGCAGCGTAGATGGGGGGACTGAAGCTTTCTTT
CASSVDGGTEAFF
>15|TRBD2|TRBJ2-7|TRBV5-1|NA
TGCGCCAGCAGCCTGGAGGTAGCGGGAGTCTACGAGCAGTACTTC
CASSLEVAGVYEQYF
>16|TRBD1|TRBJ1-2|TRBV6-1|NA
TGTGCCAGCAGTGGCCCCCCAGGGGGGGCGGACTATGGCTACACCTTC
CASSGPPGGADYGYTF
>15|NA|TRBJ1-3|TRBV15|NA
TGTGCCACCAGCAGAGATCGGGTCTCTGGAAACACCATATATTTT
CATSRDRVSGNTIYF
>16|NA|TRBJ1-1|TRBV27|NA
TGTGCCAGCAGTTTATCAGGGACAACTGGGTTCTCTGAAGCTTTCTTT
CASSLSGTTGFSEAFF
>13|NA|TRBJ1-5|TRBV7-6|NA
TGTGCCAGCAGCTTGGACCGAAATCAGCCCCAGCATTTT
CASSLDRNQPQHF
>12|NA|TRBJ1-6|TRBV9|NA
TGTGCCAGCAGCGTTTTCGGGTCCCCCCTCCACTTT
CASSVFGSPLHF
>17|NA|TRBJ1-1|TRBV19|NA
TGTGCCAGTAGCCGGAGGCAGGGCGGACGGACGAACACTGAAGCTTTCTTT
CASSRRQGGRTNTEAFF
>20|NA|TRBJ2-1|TRBV5-1|NA
TGCGCCAGCAGCTCCCCGGGACTCCGGGGTTGGAGTAGCTCCTACAATGAGCAGTTCTTC
CASSSPGLRGWSSSYNEQFF
>15|TRBD1|TRBJ2-7|TRBV5-3|NA
TGTGCCAGAAGCTTGGTCCGGGACAGGGAGTACGAGCAGTACTTC
CARSLVRDREYEQYF